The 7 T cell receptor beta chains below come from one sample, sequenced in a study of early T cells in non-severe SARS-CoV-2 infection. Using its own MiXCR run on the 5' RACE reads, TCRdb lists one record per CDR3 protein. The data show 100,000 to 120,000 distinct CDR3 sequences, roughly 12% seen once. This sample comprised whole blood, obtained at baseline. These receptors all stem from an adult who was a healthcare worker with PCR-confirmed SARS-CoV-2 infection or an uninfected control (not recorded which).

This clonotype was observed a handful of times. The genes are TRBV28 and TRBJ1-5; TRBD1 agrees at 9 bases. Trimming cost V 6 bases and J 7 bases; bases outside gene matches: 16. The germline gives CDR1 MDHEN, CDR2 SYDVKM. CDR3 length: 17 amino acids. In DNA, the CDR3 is TGTGCCAGCAGCCTTTTACAACTCACAGGGGGCAGGCAGCCCCAGCATTTT. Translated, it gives CASSLLQLTGGRQPQHF.

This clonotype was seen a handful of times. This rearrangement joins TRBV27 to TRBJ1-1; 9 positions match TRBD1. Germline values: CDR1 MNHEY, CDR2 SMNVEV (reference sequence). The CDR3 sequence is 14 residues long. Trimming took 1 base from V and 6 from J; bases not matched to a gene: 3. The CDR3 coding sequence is TGTGCCAGCAGTTTATTACAGGGGGCCTCTGAAGCTTTCTTT. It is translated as CASSLLQGASEAFF.

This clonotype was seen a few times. In DNA, the CDR3 is TGTGCCAGCAGTTCTACAGGGGGACCTGCAGAGACCCAGTACTTC. Protein sequence: CASSSTGGPAETQYF. V usage is TRBV14 and J usage is TRBJ2-5, with 8 nucleotides matching TRBD1. The CDR3 is 15 residues long. The germline V gene encodes CDR1 SGHDN and CDR2 FVKESK. The trim removed 6 bases at V and 4 bases at J, leaving 10 bases unmatched.

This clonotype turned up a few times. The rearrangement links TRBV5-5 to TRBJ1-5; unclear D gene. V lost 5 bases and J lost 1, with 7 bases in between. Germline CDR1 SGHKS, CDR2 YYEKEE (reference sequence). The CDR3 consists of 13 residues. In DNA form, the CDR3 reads TGTGCCAGCAGTATGCAGAGCAATCAGCCCCAGCATTTT. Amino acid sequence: CASSMQSNQPQHF. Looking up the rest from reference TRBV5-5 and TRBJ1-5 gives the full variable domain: DAGVTQSPTHLIKTRGQQVTLRCSPISGHKSVSWYQQVLGQGPQFIFQYYEKEERGRGNFPDRFSARQFPNYSSELNVNALLLGDSALYLCASSMQSNQPQHFGDGTRLSIL.

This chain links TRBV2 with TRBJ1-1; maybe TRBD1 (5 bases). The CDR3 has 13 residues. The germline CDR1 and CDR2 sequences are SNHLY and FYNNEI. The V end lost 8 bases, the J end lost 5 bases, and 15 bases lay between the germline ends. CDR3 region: CASLQGIGTEAFF. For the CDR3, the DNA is TGTGCCAGCCTCCAGGGAATTGGGACTGAAGCTTTCTTT. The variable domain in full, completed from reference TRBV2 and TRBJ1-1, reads EPEVTQTPSHQVTQMGQEVILRCVPISNHLYFYWYRQILGQKVEFLVSFYNNEISEKSEIFDDQFSVERPDGSNFTLKIRSTKLEDSAMYFCASLQGIGTEAFFGQGTRLTVV.

The CDR3 DNA follows: TGTGCCAGCAGTCTATCCGGGCCAGGCCCTTCACCCCTCCACTTT. It translates to CASSLSGPGPSPLHF. V gene TRBV2 combines with J gene TRBJ1-6; D ambiguous. Between the trimmed V and J ends, which lost 5 bases and 9 bases, there was a span of 17 bases. Germline CDR1 SNHLY, CDR2 FYNNEI. This CDR3 has 15 amino acids.

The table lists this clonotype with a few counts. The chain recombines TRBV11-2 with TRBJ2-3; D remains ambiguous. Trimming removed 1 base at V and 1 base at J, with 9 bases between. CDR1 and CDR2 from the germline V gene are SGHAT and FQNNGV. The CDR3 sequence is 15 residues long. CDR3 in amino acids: CASSLGGGRTDTQYF. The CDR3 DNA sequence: TGTGCCAGCAGCTTAGGAGGCGGACGCACAGATACGCAGTATTTT.